This TCR beta chain stems from a study of shared clonotypes between healthy human individuals. Study results and caveats: Represented genetic and exposure-history diversity was restricted by having few donors.

Turning to this clone: The antigen remains undetermined.

Some 31,000 T cell genomes (about 300 ng DNA) went into each PBMC replicate. In the source study's methods: Sequence data from immunoSEQ were junction-only and lacked quality scores; consequently, filtering differed. Assay: immunoSEQ multiplex PCR; the TCRdb copy retains only in-frame clones and omits some. Clone size and V and J calls were adopted from that table, with D and trimming inferred from the DNA. This sample has approximately 500,000 clones, with roughly 80% found just once. The CDR3 is 16 amino acids. Between the trimmed V and J ends, which lost 1 base and 1 base, there was a span of 13 bases. CDR1 and CDR2 from the germline V gene are SEHNR and FQNEAQ (reference sequence).

The sequencing sample was made of PBMCs. The chain has TRBV7-9 and TRBJ1-2; D remains ambiguous. The receptor was derived from a middle-aged woman in good health. Some clones in this sample may be carry-over from other donors' samples. CDR3 bases: TGTGCCAGCAGCTTAGGCCCCGGCGCCTATAACTATGGCTACACCTTC. Its translation is CASSLGPGAYNYGYTF.